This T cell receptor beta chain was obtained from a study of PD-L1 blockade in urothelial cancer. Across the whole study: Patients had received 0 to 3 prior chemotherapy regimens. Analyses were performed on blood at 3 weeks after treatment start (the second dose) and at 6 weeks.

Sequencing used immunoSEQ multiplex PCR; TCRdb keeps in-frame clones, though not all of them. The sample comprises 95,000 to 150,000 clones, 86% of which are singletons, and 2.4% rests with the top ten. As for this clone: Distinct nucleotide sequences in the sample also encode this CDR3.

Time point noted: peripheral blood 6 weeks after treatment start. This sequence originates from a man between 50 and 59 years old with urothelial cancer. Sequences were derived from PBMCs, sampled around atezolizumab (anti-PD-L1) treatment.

The CDR3 region is CASSWSGSRAYEQYF. DNA for the CDR3: TGCGCCAGCAGCTGGAGCGGGAGTAGGGCTTACGAGCAGTACTTC. The chain has TRBV5-1 and TRBJ2-7, with 8 bases identical to TRBD2. Germline-derived CDR1 and CDR2 are SGHRS and YFSETQ. Trimming took 3 bases from V and 4 from J; bases not matched to a gene: 9. CDR3 length: 15 residues.